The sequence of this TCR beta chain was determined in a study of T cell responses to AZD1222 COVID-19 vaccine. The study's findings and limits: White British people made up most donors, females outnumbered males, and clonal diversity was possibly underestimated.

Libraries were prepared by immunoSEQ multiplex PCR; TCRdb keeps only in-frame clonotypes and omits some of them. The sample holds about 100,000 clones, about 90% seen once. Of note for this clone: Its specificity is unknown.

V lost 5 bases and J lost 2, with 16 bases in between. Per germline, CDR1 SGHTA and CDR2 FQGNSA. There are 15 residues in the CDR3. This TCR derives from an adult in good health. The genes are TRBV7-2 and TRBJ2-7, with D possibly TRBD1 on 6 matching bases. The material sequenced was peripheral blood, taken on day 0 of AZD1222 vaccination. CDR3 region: CASSPQGQTPYEQYF. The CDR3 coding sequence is TGTGCCAGCAGCCCCCAAGGACAGACACCCTACGAGCAGTACTTC.